These 11 T cell receptor beta chains were sequenced from one sample in a study of siplizumab effects on memory and regulatory T cells. Some clones are missing from TCRdb's copy, which holds only in-frame ones; the method was immunoSEQ multiplex PCR. The sample includes more than 60,000 clones, 93% of them seen just once. The specimen was CD8+ T cells sorted from blood. The receptor set was obtained from a human donor in good health.

The CDR3 loop is CASGDYGYTF. CDR3 sequence (DNA): TGTGCTAGTGGTGATTATGGCTACACCTTC. The V call is TRBV12-5, the J call TRBJ1-2; no clear D. CDR1 is LGHNT, CDR2 FRNRAP, per germline. The CDR3 consists of 10 residues. Trimming stripped 5 bases from V and 5 bases from J, with 3 bases between.

The rearrangement joins TRBV28 to TRBJ2-7; D unclear. The germline V gene encodes CDR1 MDHEN and CDR2 SYDVKM. The CDR3 spans 13 residues. The germline V and J ends were trimmed by 8 bases and 2 bases, with 13 bases remaining between them. CDR3 region: CASRGRLAYEQYF. As DNA, the CDR3 is TGTGCCAGCCGCGGACGGTTAGCCTACGAGCAGTACTTC.

The chain is built from TRBV7-2 and TRBJ1-1, with 7 bases aligning to TRBD1. The V gene's germline CDR1 is SGHTA and CDR2 FQGNSA. The CDR3 runs 13 residues. Trimming removed 4 bases from V and 6 bases from J; junction bases left unmatched: 5. CDR3 sequence reads: CASSSTGFAEAFF. The CDR3 DNA follows: TGTGCCAGCAGCTCGACAGGGTTCGCTGAAGCTTTCTTT.

The rearrangement uses TRBV19 and TRBJ1-5; the D is unclear. With 3 bases removed from V and 7 bases from J, the gap between germline ends came to 7 bases. Per the germline V gene, CDR1 is LNHDA and CDR2 is SQIVND (reference sequence). The CDR3 consists of 12 residues. Here the CDR3 reads CASSISRQPQHF. CDR3 nucleotides: TGTGCCAGTAGTATTTCGCGGCAGCCCCAGCATTTT.

The chain joins TRBV5-1 to TRBJ2-2, with D maybe TRBD1 (6 bases). Germline assignment: CDR1 SGHRS and CDR2 YFSETQ. Trimming left V 1 base short and J 3 bases short, with 10 bases between. The CDR3 runs 15 residues. The CDR3 reads CASSLTGPDTGELFF. The CDR3 DNA follows: TGCGCCAGCAGCTTGACAGGGCCCGACACCGGGGAGCTGTTTTTT.

V and J are TRBV4-3 and TRBJ2-3; 8 nucleotides line up with TRBD1. J was trimmed by 2 bases and V by 4 bases; bases with no gene match: 2. From germline, CDR1 is LGHNA and CDR2 YSLEER. The CDR3 extends over 14 amino acids. CDR3 nucleotide sequence: TGCGCCAGCAGCCCGACAGGGGCCACAGATACGCAGTATTTT. This gives the protein CASSPTGATDTQYF.

The chain combines TRBV7-9 with TRBJ2-3; D remains ambiguous. Deletions cut 5 bases from V and 0 bases from J, with 9 bases between. The CDR3 sequence is 14 residues long. CDR1 SEHNR and CDR2 FQNEAQ come from the germline V gene (reference sequence). Here the CDR3 reads CASSGPPSTDTQYF. CDR3 DNA: TGTGCCAGCAGCGGCCCCCCGAGCACAGATACGCAGTATTTT. The full variable domain, rest sourced from reference TRBV7-9 and TRBJ2-3, is DTGVSQNPRHKITKRGQNVTFRCDPISEHNRLYWYRQTLGQGPEFLTYFQNEAQLEKSRLLSDRFSAERPKGSFSTLEIQRTEQGDSAMYLCASSGPPSTDTQYFGPGTRLTVL.

The chain recombines TRBV13 with TRBJ2-3; 8 nucleotides align to TRBD1. Germline trimming cut 5 bases from V and 0 bases from J; bases unmatched to any gene: 4. The germline CDR1 and CDR2 sequences are PRHDT and FYEKMQ (reference sequence). The CDR3 extends over 15 amino acids. The CDR3 region has the DNA TGTGCCAGCAGCACCAGGACAGGGAGCACAGATACGCAGTATTTT. Protein product: CASSTRTGSTDTQYF.

This clone has a single count. V usage is TRBV7-2 and J usage is TRBJ2-7; 12 nucleotides agree with TRBD2. The ends lost 1 base at V and 4 bases at J; junction bases unmatched: 14. This CDR3 has 19 residues. Germline values: CDR1 SGHTA, CDR2 FQGNSA. CDR3 region: CASSLGGRGLAGPRYEQYF. The CDR3 bases are TGTGCCAGCAGCTTAGGAGGTAGGGGACTAGCGGGCCCGAGGTACGAGCAGTACTTC.

The chain employs TRBV5-5 and TRBJ2-3, with TRBD2 identical over 9 bases. The junction had 25 bases not matched to a gene; V was cut back by 5 bases and J by 6 bases. Per the germline V gene, CDR1 is SGHKS and CDR2 is YYEKEE (reference sequence). The CDR3 totals 20 residues. The CDR3 sequence: CASSTPAAGGPGQRRDTQYF. CDR3 in DNA: TGTGCCAGCAGTACCCCGGCGGCGGGGGGGCCGGGCCAGAGGCGGGATACGCAGTATTTT. The variable domain in full, completed from reference TRBV5-5 and TRBJ2-3, reads DAGVTQSPTHLIKTRGQQVTLRCSPISGHKSVSWYQQVLGQGPQFIFQYYEKEERGRGNFPDRFSARQFPNYSSELNVNALLLGDSALYLCASSTPAAGGPGQRRDTQYFGPGTRLTVL.

The V and J genes are TRBV7-2 and TRBJ2-5, with TRBD2 matching 11 bases. This CDR3 is built from 14 residues. Germline-derived CDR1 and CDR2 are SGHTA and FQGNSA. V lost 5 bases and J lost 5; bases outside the gene matches: 4. This CDR3 is CASSPLAGVETQYF. The CDR3, as DNA: TGTGCCAGCAGCCCACTAGCGGGGGTGGAGACCCAGTACTTC. Together with reference TRBV7-2 and TRBJ2-5, the CDR3 gives the full variable domain: GAGVSQSPSNKVTEKGKDVELRCDPISGHTALYWYRQSLGQGLEFLIYFQGNSAPDKSGLPSDRFSAERTGGSVSTLTIQRTQQEDSAVYLCASSPLAGVETQYFGPGTRLLVL.